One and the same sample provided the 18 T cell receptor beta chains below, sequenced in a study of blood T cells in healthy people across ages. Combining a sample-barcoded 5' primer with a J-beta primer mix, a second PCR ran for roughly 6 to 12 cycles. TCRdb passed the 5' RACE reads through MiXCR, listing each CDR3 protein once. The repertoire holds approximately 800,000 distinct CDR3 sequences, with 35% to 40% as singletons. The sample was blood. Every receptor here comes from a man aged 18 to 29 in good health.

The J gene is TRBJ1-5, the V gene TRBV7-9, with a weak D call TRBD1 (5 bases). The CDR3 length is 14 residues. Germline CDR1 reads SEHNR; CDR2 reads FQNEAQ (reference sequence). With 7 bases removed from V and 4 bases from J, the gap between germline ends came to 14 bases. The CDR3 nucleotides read TGTGCCAGCACTGAGACAGAAATGAATCAGCCCCAGCATTTT. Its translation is CASTETEMNQPQHF.

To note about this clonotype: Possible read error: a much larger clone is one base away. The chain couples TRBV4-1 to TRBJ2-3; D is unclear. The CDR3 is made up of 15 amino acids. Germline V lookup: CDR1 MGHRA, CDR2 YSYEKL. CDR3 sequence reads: CASSQIGLGTETQYF. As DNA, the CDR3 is TGCGCCAGCAGCCAAATTGGCCTAGGAACAGAGACGCAGTATTTT.

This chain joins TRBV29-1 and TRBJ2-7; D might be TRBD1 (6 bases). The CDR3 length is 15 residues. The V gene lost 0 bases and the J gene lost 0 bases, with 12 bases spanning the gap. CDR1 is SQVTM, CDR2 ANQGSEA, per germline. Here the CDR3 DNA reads TGCAGCGTTGAAGATCTTCAACAGGGCTCCTACGAGCAGTACTTC. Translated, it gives CSVEDLQQGSYEQYF.

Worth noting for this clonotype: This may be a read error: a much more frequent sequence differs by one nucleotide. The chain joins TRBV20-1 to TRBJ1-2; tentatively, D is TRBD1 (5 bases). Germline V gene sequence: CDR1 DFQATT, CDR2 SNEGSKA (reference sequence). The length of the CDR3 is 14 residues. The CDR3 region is CSARDVRQPYGCTF. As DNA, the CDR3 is TGCAGTGCTAGAGATGTAAGACAGCCCTATGGCTGCACCTTC.

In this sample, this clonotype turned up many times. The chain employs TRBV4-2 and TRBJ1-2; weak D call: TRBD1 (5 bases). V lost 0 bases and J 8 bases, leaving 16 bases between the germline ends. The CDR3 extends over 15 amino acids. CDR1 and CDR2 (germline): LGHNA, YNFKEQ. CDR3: CASSQDQGRVRGYTF. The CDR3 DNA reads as TGTGCCAGCAGCCAAGATCAGGGCAGGGTCAGGGGCTACACCTTC.

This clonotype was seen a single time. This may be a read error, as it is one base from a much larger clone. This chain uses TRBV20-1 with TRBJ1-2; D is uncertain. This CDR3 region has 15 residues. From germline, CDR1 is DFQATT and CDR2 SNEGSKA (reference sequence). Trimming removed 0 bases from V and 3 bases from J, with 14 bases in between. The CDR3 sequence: CSARDLASGDYGYTF. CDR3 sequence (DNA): TGCAGTGCTAGAGATCTGGCGTCAGGAGACTATGGCTACACCTTC.

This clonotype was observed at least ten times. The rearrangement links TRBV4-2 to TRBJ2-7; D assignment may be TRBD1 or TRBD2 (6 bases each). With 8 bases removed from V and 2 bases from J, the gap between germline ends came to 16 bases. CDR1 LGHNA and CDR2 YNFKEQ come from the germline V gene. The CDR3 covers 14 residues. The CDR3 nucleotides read TGTGCCAGCCGGAGGGGGGAACGAACCTACGAGCAGTACTTC. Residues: CASRRGERTYEQYF.

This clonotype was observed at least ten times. The CDR3 nucleotides read TGTGCCAGCAGTTACTCCACAGGCACAGATACGCAGTATTTT. This gives the protein CASSYSTGTDTQYF. The V and J genes are TRBV6-5 and TRBJ2-3; D remains ambiguous. Between the trimmed V and J ends, which lost 0 bases and 1 base, there was a span of 5 bases. This CDR3 contains 14 residues. Germline-derived CDR1 and CDR2 are MNHEY and SVGAGI.

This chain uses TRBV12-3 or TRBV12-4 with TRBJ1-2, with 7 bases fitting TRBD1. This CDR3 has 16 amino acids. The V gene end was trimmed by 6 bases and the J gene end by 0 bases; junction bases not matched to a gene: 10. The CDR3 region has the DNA TGTGCCAGCAGCTCCTCTGGGACAGTTCCTAACTATGGCTACACCTTC. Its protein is CASSSSGTVPNYGYTF.

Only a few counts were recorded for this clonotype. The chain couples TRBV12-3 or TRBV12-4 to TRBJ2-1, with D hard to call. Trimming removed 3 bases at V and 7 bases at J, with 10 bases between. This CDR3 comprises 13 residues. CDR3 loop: CASSFGAGNEQFF. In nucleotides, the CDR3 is TGTGCCAGCAGTTTTGGAGCAGGTAATGAGCAGTTCTTC.

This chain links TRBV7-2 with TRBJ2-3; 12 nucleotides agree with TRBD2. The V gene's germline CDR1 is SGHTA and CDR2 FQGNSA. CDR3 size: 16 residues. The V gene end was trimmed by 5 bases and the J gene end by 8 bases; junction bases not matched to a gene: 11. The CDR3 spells CASSPWTSGVPGTQYF. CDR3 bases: TGTGCCAGCAGCCCCTGGACTAGCGGGGTCCCAGGTACGCAGTATTTT.

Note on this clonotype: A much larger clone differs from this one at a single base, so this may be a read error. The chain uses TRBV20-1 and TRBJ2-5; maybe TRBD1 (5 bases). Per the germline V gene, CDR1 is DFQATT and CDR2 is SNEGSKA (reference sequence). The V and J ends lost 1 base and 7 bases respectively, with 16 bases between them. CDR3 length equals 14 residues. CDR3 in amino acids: CSARVPGPQGTQYF. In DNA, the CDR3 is TGCAGTGCTAGAGTACCCGGGCCTCAGGGGACCCAGTACTTC.

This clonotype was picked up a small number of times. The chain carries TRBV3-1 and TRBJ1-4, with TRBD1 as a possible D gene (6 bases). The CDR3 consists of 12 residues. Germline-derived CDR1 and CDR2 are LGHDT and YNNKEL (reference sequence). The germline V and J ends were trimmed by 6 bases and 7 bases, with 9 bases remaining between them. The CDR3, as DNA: TGTGCCAGCAGTCCGGACAGTGAAAAACTGTTTTTT. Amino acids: CASSPDSEKLFF.

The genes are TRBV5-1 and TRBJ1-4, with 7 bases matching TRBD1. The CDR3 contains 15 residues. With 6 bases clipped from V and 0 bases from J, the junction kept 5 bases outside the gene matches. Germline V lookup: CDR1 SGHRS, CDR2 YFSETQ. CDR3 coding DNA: TGCGCCAGCAAGACCGGGACAGCAACTAATGAAAAACTGTTTTTT. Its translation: CASKTGTATNEKLFF.

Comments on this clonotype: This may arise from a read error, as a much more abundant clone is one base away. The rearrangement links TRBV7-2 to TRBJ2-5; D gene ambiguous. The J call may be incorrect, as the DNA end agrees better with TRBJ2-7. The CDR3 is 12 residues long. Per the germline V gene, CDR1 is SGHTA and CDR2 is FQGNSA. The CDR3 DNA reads TGTGCCAGCAGCTTAGATGTCGACGAGCAGTACTTC. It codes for CASSLDVDEQYF.

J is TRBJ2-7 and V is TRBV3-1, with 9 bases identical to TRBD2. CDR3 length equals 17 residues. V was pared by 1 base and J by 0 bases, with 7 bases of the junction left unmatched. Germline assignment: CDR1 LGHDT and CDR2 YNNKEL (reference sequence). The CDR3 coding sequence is TGTGCCAGCAGCCAAGGCTCTAGCGGGGCAAGCTCCTACGAGCAGTACTTC. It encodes CASSQGSSGASSYEQYF.

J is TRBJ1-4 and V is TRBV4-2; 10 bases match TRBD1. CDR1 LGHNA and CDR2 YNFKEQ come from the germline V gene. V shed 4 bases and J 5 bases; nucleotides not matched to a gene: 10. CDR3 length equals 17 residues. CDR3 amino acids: CASSRRQGAGVNEKLFF. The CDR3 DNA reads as TGTGCCAGCAGCCGCCGACAGGGGGCCGGGGTAAATGAAAAACTGTTTTTT.

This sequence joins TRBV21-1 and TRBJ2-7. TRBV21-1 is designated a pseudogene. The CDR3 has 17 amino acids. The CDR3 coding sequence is TGTGCCAGCAGCAAAGTTCGCGTCGACCTAAGTCCCGACGAGCAGTACTTC. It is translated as CASSKVRVDLSPDEQYF.